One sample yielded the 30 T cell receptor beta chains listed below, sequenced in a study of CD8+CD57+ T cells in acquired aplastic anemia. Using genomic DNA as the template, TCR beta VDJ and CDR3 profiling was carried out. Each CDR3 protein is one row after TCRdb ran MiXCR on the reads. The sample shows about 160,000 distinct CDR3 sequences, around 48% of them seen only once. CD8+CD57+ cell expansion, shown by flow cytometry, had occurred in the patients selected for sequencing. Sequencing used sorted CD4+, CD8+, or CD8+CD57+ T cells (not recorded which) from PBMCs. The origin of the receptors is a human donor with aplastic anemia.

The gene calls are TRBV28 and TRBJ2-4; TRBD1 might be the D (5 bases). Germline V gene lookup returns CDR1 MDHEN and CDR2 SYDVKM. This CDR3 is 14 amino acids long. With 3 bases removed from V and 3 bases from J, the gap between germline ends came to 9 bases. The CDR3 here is CASSLLTDKNIQYF. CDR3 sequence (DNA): TGTGCCAGCAGTTTGTTGACAGACAAAAACATTCAGTACTTC.

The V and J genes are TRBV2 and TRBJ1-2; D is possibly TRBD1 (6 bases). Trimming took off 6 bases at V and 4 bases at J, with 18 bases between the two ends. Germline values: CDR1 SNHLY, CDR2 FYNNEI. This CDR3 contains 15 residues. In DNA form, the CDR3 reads TGTGCCAGCAGCTTATCCCGGGACATGATCTATGGCTACACCTTC. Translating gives CASSLSRDMIYGYTF.

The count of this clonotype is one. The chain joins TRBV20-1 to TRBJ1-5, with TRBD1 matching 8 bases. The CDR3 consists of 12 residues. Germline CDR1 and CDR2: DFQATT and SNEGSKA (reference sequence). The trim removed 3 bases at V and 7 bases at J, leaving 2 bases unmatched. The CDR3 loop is CSARTGDQPQHF. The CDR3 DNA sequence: TGCAGTGCTAGGACAGGGGACCAGCCCCAGCATTTT.

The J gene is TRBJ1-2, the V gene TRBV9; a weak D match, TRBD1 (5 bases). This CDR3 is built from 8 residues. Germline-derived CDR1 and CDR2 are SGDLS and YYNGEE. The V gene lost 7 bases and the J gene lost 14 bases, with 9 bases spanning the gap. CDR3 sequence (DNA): TGTGCCAGCGCTAGGGGTACCTTC. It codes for CASARGTF.

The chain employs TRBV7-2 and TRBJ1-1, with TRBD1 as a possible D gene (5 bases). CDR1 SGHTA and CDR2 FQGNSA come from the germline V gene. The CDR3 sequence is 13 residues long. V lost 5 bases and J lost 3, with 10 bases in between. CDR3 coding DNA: TGTGCCAGCAGCCCCACAGGAGACACTGAAGCTTTCTTT. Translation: CASSPTGDTEAFF.

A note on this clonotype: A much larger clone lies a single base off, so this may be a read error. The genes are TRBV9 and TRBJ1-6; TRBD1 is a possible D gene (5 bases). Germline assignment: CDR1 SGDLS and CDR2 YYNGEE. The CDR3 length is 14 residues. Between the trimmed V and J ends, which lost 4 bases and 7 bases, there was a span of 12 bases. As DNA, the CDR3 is TGTGCCAGCAGCCCCCCGGGGGAGAATTCACCCCTCCACTTT. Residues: CASSPPGENSPLHF. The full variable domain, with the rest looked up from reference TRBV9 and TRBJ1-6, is DSGVTQTPKHLITATGQRVTLRCSPRSGDLSVYWYQQSLDQGLQFLIQYYNGEERAKGNILERFSAQQFPDLHSELNLSSLELGDSALYFCASSPPGENSPLHFGNGTRLTVT.

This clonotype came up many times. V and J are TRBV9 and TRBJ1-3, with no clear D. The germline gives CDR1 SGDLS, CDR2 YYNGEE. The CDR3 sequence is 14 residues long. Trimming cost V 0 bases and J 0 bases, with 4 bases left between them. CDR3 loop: CASSVEGSGNTIYF. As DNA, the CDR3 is TGTGCCAGCAGCGTAGAGGGCTCTGGAAACACCATATATTTT.

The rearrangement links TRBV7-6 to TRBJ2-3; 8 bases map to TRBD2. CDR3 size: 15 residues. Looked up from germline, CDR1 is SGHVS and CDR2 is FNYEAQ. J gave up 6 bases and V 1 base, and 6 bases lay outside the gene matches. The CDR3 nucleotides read TGTGCCAGCAGCTTAGGAGCGGGGGCAGGGGATACGCAGTATTTT. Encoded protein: CASSLGAGAGDTQYF. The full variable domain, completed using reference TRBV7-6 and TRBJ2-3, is GAGVSQSPRYKVTKRGQDVALRCDPISGHVSLYWYRQALGQGPEFLTYFNYEAQQDKSGLPNDRFSAERPEGSISTLTIQRTEQRDSAMYRCASSLGAGAGDTQYFGPGTRLTVL.

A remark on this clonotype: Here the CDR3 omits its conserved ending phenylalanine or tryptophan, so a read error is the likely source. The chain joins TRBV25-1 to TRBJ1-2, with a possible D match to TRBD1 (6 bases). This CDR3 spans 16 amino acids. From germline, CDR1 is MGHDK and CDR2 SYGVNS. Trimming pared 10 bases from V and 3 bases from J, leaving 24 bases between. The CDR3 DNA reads TGTGCCACCCTAGGGGGGGGGACCCGAAATCACTATGGCTACACCCTC. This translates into CATLGGGTRNHYGYTL.

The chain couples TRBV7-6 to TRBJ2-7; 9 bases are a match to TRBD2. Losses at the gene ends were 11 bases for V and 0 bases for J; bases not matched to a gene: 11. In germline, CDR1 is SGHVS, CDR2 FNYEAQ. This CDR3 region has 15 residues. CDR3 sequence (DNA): TGTGCCTCCAAACTCAGCGGGGGGAGCTCCTACGAGCAGTACTTC. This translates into CASKLSGGSSYEQYF.

The CDR3 protein is CAIRAGDNNSPLHF. CDR3 in DNA: TGTGCCATCAGGGCAGGGGACAATAATTCACCCCTCCACTTT. The rearrangement links TRBV10-3 to TRBJ1-6; a possible D gene is TRBD1 (6 bases). V lost 6 bases and J 5 bases, leaving 11 bases between the germline ends. The CDR3 totals 14 residues. Germline CDR1 ENHRY, CDR2 SYGVKD.

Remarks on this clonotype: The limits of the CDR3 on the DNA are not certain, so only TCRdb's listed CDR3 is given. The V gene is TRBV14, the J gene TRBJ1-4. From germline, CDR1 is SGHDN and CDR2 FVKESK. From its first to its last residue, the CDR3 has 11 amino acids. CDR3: CASSRPKNCFF.

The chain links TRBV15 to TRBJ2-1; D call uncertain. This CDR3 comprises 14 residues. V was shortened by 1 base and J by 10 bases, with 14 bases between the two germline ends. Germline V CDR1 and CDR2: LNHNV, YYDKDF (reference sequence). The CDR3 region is CATSRGGDLVEQFF. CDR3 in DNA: TGTGCCACCAGCAGAGGGGGTGATTTAGTGGAGCAGTTCTTC. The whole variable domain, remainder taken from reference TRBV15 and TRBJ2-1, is DAMVIQNPRYQVTQFGKPVTLSCSQTLNHNVMYWYQQKSSQAPKLLFHYYDKDFNNEADTPDNFQSRRPNTSFCFLDIRSPGLGDTAMYLCATSRGGDLVEQFFGPGTRLTVL.

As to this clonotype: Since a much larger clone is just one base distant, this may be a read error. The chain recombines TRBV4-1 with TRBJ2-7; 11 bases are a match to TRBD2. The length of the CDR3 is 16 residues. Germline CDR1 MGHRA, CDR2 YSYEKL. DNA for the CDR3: TGTGCCAGCAGCCCCCTACTAGCGGGAGAGTCCTACGAGCAGTGCTTC. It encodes CASSPLLAGESYEQCF.

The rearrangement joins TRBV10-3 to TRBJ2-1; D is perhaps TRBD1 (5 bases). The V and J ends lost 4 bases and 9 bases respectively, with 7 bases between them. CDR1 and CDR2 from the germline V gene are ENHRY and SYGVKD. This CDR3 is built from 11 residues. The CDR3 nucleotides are TGTGCCATCAGTGGGGGCGGTGAGCAGTTCTTC. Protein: CAISGGGEQFF.

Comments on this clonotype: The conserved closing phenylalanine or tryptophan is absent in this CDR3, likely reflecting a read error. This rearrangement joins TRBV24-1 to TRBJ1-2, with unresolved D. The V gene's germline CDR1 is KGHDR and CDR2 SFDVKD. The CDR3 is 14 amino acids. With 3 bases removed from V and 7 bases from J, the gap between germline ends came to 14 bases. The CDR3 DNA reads TGTGCCACCAGTGATCATCATGACGGCTCTGGCTACACCTGC. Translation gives CATSDHHDGSGYTC.

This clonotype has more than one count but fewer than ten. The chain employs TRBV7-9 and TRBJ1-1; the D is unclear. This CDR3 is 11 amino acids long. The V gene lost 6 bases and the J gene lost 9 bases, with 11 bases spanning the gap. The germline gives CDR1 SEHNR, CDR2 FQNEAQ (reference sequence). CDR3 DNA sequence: TGTGCCAGCAGTGGCAGCCTCAAAGCTTTCTTT. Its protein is CASSGSLKAFF.

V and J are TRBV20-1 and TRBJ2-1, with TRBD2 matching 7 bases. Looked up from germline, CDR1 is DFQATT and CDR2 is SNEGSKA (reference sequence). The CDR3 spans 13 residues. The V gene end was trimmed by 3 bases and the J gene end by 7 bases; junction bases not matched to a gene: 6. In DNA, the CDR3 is TGCAGTGCTAGCCTTAGCGGGTTAAATGAGCAGTTCTTC. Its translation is CSASLSGLNEQFF.

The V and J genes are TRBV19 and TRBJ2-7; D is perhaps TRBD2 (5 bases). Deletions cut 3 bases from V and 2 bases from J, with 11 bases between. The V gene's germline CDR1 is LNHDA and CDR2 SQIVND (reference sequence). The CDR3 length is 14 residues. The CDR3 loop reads CASSIGQRTYEQYF. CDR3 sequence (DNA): TGTGCCAGTAGTATTGGCCAGCGGACCTACGAGCAGTACTTC.

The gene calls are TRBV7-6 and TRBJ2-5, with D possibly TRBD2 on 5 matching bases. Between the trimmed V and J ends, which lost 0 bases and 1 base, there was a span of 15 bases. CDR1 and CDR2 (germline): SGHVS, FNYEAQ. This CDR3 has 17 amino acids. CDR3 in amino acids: CASSLAPGNYLQETQYF. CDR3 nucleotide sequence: TGTGCCAGCAGCTTAGCGCCGGGGAACTACCTCCAAGAGACCCAGTACTTC. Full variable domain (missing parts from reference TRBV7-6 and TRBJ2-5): GAGVSQSPRYKVTKRGQDVALRCDPISGHVSLYWYRQALGQGPEFLTYFNYEAQQDKSGLPNDRFSAERPEGSISTLTIQRTEQRDSAMYRCASSLAPGNYLQETQYFGPGTRLLVL.

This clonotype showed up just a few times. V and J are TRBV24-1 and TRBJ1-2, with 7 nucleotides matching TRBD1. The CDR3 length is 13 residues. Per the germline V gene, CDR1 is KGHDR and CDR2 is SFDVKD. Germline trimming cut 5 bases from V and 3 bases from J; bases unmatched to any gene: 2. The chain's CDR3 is CATSGDSDYGYTF. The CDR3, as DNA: TGTGCCACCAGTGGGGACAGTGACTATGGCTACACCTTC.

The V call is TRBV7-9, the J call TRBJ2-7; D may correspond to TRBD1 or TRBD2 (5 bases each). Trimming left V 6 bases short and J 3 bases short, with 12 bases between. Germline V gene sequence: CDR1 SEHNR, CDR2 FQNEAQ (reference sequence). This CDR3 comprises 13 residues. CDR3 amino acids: CASSRGTVYEQYF. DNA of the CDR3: TGTGCCAGCAGTCGAGGGACGGTCTACGAGCAGTACTTC. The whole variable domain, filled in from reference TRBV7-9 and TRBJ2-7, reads DTGVSQNPRHKITKRGQNVTFRCDPISEHNRLYWYRQTLGQGPEFLTYFQNEAQLEKSRLLSDRFSAERPKGSFSTLEIQRTEQGDSAMYLCASSRGTVYEQYFGPGTRLTVT.

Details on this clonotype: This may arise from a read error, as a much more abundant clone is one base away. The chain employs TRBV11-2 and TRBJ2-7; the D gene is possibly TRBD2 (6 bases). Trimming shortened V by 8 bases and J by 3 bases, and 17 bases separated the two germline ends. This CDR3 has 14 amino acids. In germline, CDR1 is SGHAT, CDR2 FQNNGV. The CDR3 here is CASGYRDFDYEQYF. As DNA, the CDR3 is TGTGCCAGCGGCTACCGGGACTTTGACTACGAGCAGTACTTC.

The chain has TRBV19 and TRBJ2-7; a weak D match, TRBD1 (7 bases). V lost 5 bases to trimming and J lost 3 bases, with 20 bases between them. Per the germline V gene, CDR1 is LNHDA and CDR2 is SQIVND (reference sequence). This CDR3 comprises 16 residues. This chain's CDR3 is CASSLGGTDEHYEQYF. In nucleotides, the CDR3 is TGTGCCAGTAGTTTAGGCGGGACAGACGAGCACTACGAGCAGTACTTC.

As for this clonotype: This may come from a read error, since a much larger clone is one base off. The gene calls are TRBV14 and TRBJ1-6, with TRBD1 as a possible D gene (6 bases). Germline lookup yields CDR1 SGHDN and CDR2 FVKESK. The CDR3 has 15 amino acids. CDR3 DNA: TGTGCCAGCAGCCAAGTCCAGGGGAATAATCCACCCCTCCACTTT. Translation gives CASSQVQGNNPPLHF.

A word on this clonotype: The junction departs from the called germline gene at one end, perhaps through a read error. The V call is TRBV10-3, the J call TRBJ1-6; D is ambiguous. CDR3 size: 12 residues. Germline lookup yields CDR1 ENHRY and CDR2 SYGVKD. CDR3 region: CASSFPNSPLHF. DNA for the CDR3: TGTGCCAGCAGTTTTCCAAATTCACCCCTCCACTTT.

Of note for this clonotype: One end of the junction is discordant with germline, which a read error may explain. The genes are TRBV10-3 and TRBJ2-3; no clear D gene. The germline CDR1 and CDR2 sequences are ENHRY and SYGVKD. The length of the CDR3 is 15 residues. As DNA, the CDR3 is TGTGCCAGCAGTGCGACACCCAGGCCAGGCGATACGCAGTATTTT. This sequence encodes CASSATPRPGDTQYF.

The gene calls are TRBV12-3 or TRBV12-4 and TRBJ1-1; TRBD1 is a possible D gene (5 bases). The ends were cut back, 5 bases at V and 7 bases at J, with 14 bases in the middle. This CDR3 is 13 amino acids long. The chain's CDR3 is CASSLSRVGEAFF. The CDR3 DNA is TGTGCCAGCAGTCTGAGCAGGGTGGGTGAAGCTTTCTTT.

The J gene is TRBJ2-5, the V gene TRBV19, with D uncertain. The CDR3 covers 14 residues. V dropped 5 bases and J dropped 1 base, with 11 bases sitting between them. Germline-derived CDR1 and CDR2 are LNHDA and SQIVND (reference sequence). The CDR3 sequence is CASSSLHGQETQYF. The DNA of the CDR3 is TGTGCCAGTAGTTCACTTCACGGCCAAGAGACCCAGTACTTC.

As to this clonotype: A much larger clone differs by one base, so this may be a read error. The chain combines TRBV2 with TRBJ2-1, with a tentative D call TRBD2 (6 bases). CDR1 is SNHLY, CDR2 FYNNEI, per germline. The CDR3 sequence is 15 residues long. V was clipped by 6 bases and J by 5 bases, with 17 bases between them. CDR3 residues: CASREAGGIDNEQFF. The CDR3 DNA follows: TGTGCCAGCAGAGAGGCGGGCGGGATCGACAATGAGCAGTTCTTC.